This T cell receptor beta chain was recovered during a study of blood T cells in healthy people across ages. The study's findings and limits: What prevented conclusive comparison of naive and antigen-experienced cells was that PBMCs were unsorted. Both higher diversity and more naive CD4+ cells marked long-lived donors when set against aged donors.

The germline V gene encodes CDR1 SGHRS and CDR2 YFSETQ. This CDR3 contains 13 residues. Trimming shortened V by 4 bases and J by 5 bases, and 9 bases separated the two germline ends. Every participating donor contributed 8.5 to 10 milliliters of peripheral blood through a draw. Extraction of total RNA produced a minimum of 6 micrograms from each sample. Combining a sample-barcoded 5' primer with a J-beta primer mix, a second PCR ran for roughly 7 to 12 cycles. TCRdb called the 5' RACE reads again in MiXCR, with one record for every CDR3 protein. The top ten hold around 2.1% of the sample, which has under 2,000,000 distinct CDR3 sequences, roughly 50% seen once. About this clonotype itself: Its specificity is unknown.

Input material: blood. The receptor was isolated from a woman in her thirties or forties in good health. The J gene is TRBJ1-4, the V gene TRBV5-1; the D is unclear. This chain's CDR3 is CASSPDLNEKLFF. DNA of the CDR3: TGCGCCAGCAGCCCGGACCTCAATGAAAAACTGTTTTTT. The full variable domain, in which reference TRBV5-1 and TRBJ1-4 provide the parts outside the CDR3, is KAGVTQTPRYLIKTRGQQVTLSCSPISGHRSVSWYQQTPGQGLQFLFEYFSETQRNKGNFPGRFSGRQFSNSRSEMNVSTLELGDSALYLCASSPDLNEKLFFGSGTQLSVL.